These 16 T cell receptor beta chains originate from one sample sequenced in a study of radiation and T cells in renal cell carcinoma. Assay used: immunoSEQ multiplex PCR; TCRdb lists only in-frame clones, some missing. The sample shows tens of thousands of clones, around 86% of them seen only once. Time point: blood 2 weeks post-SBRT. Treatment of the sample: 15 Gy SBRT to primary tumor, nephrectomy 4 weeks later. The sequencing here drew on blood, taken from a patient whose treatment included radiotherapy and nephrectomy. All receptors derive from a woman between 45 and 65 years old with renal cell carcinoma.

This sequence joins TRBV9 and TRBJ2-5, with TRBD2 identical over 9 bases. CDR1 is SGDLS, CDR2 YYNGEE, per germline. CDR3 length: 18 residues. With V trimmed by 4 bases and J by 4 bases, 17 bases remained unmatched. The CDR3 reads CASSPHGTSPFQGETQYF. The CDR3 DNA reads TGTGCCAGCAGCCCCCACGGGACTAGCCCCTTCCAAGGAGAGACCCAGTACTTC.

The V call is TRBV15, the J call TRBJ2-5; D gene ambiguous. V lost 0 bases and J lost 4, with 12 bases in between. Germline V gene sequence: CDR1 LNHNV, CDR2 YYDKDF (reference sequence). The length of the CDR3 is 15 residues. The CDR3 DNA sequence: TGTGCCACCAGCAGAGATCGAGATCCGAGAGAGACCCAGTACTTC. It is translated as CATSRDRDPRETQYF.

This sequence joins TRBV20-1 and TRBJ1-4, with D maybe TRBD1 (5 bases). The CDR3 extends over 11 amino acids. Germline assignment: CDR1 DFQATT and CDR2 SNEGSKA (reference sequence). CDR3 coding DNA: TGCAGGGCCGACAGAGGAGAAAAACTGTTTTTT. Translation gives CRADRGEKLFF.

V gene TRBV7-2 combines with J gene TRBJ1-4; D is undetermined. The CDR3 covers 12 residues. CDR1 SGHTA and CDR2 FQGNSA come from the germline V gene. The CDR3 sequence: CASRNPNEKLFF. The CDR3 DNA follows: TGTGCGTCGCGGAACCCTAATGAAAAACTGTTTTTT.

This rearrangement joins TRBV19 to TRBJ2-7, with TRBD2 identical over 10 bases. The CDR3 spans 17 residues. Germline loops: CDR1 LNHDA, CDR2 SQIVND (reference sequence). Trimming removed 5 bases from V and 2 bases from J; junction bases left unmatched: 12. This CDR3 reads CASSLHPGTSETYEQYF. The CDR3 region has the DNA TGTGCCAGTAGTTTACATCCCGGGACTAGCGAGACCTACGAGCAGTACTTC.

The V call is TRBV27, the J call TRBJ1-5; D might be TRBD1 (5 bases). CDR3 size: 16 residues. Germline V gene data show CDR1 as MNHEY and CDR2 as SMNVEV (reference sequence). Trimming took 2 bases from V and 2 from J, leaving 13 bases between them. CDR3 sequence reads: CASSLGREVRNQPQHF. The CDR3, as DNA: TGTGCCAGCAGTTTAGGCAGGGAGGTTCGCAATCAGCCCCAGCATTTT.

V gene TRBV6-5 combines with J gene TRBJ1-1; 7 bases agree with TRBD1. The CDR3 is made up of 12 amino acids. V lost 10 bases to trimming and J lost 4 bases; unmatched junction nucleotides: 6. Germline V gene data show CDR1 as MNHEY and CDR2 as SVGAGI. CDR3 in amino acids: CATGNRGTEAFF. As DNA, the CDR3 is TGTGCCACCGGAAACAGGGGCACTGAAGCTTTCTTT.

V gene TRBV7-3 combines with J gene TRBJ2-1; a possible D gene is TRBD1 (6 bases). V lost 5 bases, J lost 5 bases, and 13 bases lay in between. The germline V gene encodes CDR1 SGHTA and CDR2 FQGTGA. The CDR3 totals 14 residues. The CDR3 sequence is CASSRGQSNNEQFF. The DNA for the CDR3 is TGTGCCAGCAGCCGTGGACAGTCTAACAATGAGCAGTTCTTC. Variable domain in full (rest from reference TRBV7-3 and TRBJ2-1): GAGVSQTPSNKVTEKGKYVELRCDPISGHTALYWYRQSLGQGPEFLIYFQGTGAADDSGLPNDRFFAVRPEGSVSTLKIQRTERGDSAVYLCASSRGQSNNEQFFGPGTRLTVL.

The chain links TRBV11-2 to TRBJ1-1; unclear D gene. Trimming took 0 bases from V and 5 from J, leaving 10 bases between them. There are 14 residues in the CDR3. Per the germline V gene, CDR1 is SGHAT and CDR2 is FQNNGV. Here the CDR3 DNA reads TGTGCCAGCAGCTTAGAGACCCCCGGGACTGAAGCTTTCTTT. Translation: CASSLETPGTEAFF.

This clone was seen only once. The chain combines TRBV6-6 with TRBJ1-3; 7 bases align to TRBD1. Trimming cost V 5 bases and J 4 bases; bases outside gene matches: 5. This CDR3 comprises 14 residues. Per germline, CDR1 MNHNY and CDR2 SVGAGI (reference sequence). The DNA of the CDR3 is TGTGCCAGCAGTACCCCGGGACAGGGAAACACCATATATTTT. Its protein product is CASSTPGQGNTIYF.

The V gene is TRBV5-1, the J gene TRBJ2-5, with D perhaps TRBD1 (5 bases). CDR3 length: 14 amino acids. Germline-derived CDR1 and CDR2 are SGHRS and YFSETQ. V lost 0 bases, J lost 5 bases, and 11 bases lay in between. CDR3 DNA: TGCGCCAGCAGCTTGGAAGGGGTTCAGGAGACCCAGTACTTC. This encodes CASSLEGVQETQYF. Variable domain in full (rest from reference TRBV5-1 and TRBJ2-5): KAGVTQTPRYLIKTRGQQVTLSCSPISGHRSVSWYQQTPGQGLQFLFEYFSETQRNKGNFPGRFSGRQFSNSRSEMNVSTLELGDSALYLCASSLEGVQETQYFGPGTRLLVL.

This rearrangement joins TRBV27 to TRBJ2-2; 7 nucleotides agree with TRBD1. Germline CDR1 MNHEY, CDR2 SMNVEV (reference sequence). The CDR3 sequence is 14 residues long. V trimming: 6 bases; J trimming: 1 base; junction bases outside the gene matches: 2. The CDR3 sequence: CASRGQVNTGELFF. CDR3 nucleotide sequence: TGTGCCAGCAGAGGACAGGTGAACACCGGGGAGCTGTTTTTT.

This clone has a single count. The rearrangement joins TRBV7-8 to TRBJ2-5, with D tentatively TRBD1 (6 bases). The germline V gene has CDR1 SGHVS and CDR2 FQNEAQ. The V end was cut by 5 bases, the J end by 5 bases, with 15 bases between. This CDR3 is built from 14 residues. CDR3 region: CASSPRWGQETQYF. In DNA, the CDR3 is TGTGCCAGCAGCCCCCGGTGGGGGCAGGAGACCCAGTACTTC. Full variable domain (missing parts from reference TRBV7-8 and TRBJ2-5): GAGVSQSPRYKVAKRGQDVALRCDPISGHVSLFWYQQALGQGPEFLTYFQNEAQLDKSGLPSDRFFAERPEGSVSTLKIQRTQQEDSAVYLCASSPRWGQETQYFGPGTRLLVL.

The chain joins TRBV15 to TRBJ1-2; D unresolved. The CDR3 is 13 residues long. Between the trimmed V and J ends, which lost 1 base and 6 bases, there was a span of 9 bases. Germline V lookup: CDR1 LNHNV, CDR2 YYDKDF (reference sequence). The CDR3 DNA reads as TGTGCCACCAGCAGAGGCGGTAGCGATGGCTACACCTTC. The encoded protein is CATSRGGSDGYTF.

The J gene is TRBJ1-1, the V gene TRBV9; D is ambiguous. From germline, CDR1 is SGDLS and CDR2 YYNGEE. This CDR3 has 14 residues. V was pared by 3 bases and J by 1 base, with 10 bases between. CDR3 sequence (DNA): TGTGCCAGCAGCGCCGGACTCAAGAACACTGAAGCTTTCTTT. It translates to CASSAGLKNTEAFF.

The genes are TRBV11-2 and TRBJ2-5; D is unclear. The CDR3 is 12 amino acids. V was pared by 5 bases and J by 5 bases, with 9 bases between. Germline CDR1 reads SGHAT; CDR2 reads FQNNGV. The CDR3 spells CASSLNLETQYF. The CDR3, as DNA: TGTGCCAGCAGCCTTAACTTGGAGACCCAGTACTTC.